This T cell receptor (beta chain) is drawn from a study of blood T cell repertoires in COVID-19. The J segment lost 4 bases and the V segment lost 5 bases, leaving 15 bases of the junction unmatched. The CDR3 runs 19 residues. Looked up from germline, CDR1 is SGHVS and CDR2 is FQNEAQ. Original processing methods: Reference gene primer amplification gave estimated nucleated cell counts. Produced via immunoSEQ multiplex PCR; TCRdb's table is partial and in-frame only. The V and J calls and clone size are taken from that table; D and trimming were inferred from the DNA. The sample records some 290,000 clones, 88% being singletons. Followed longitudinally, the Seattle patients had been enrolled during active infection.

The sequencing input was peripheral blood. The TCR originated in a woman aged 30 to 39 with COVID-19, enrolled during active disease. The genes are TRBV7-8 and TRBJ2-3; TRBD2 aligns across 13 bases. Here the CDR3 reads CASSRASRGLAGRADTQYF. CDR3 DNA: TGTGCCAGCAGCCGGGCGTCAAGGGGACTAGCGGGGAGGGCAGATACGCAGTATTTT. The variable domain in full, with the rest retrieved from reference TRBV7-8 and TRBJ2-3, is GAGVSQSPRYKVAKRGQDVALRCDPISGHVSLFWYQQALGQGPEFLTYFQNEAQLDKSGLPSDRFFAERPEGSVSTLKIQRTQQEDSAVYLCASSRASRGLAGRADTQYFGPGTRLTVL.